A single sample gave rise to the 3 T cell receptor beta chains below, sequenced in a study of T cells expressing NK-cell markers. TCRdb reworked the 5' RACE reads into one entry per CDR3 protein, no DNA. The sample includes 300,000 to 500,000 distinct CDR3 sequences. What was sequenced was blood T cells: a sorted CD56 or NKG2C T cell subset, CD4+ or CD8+ T cells, or bulk PBMC T cells (not recorded which). All receptors derive from a woman between 50 and 59 years old in good health.

The V gene is TRBV7-6, the J gene TRBJ2-1; TCRdb outputs TRBD1, but without DNA this stays unchecked. Germline V gene sequence: CDR1 SGHVS, CDR2 FNYEAQ. There are 13 residues in the CDR3. The CDR3: CASRLAGGGEQFF.

This chain joins TRBV15 and TRBJ2-5; TCRdb lists TRBD2, though no DNA is available to test this call. Germline lookup yields CDR1 LNHNV and CDR2 YYDKDF (reference sequence). The CDR3 contains 17 residues. The chain's CDR3 is CATSRDSFSGRKETQYF. Looking up the rest from reference TRBV15 and TRBJ2-5 gives the full variable domain: DAMVIQNPRYQVTQFGKPVTLSCSQTLNHNVMYWYQQKSSQAPKLLFHYYDKDFNNEADTPDNFQSRRPNTSFCFLDIRSPGLGDTAMYLCATSRDSFSGRKETQYFGPGTRLLVL.

The V call is TRBV30, the J call TRBJ2-2; TCRdb gives TRBD1 as the D gene, but with no DNA this cannot be confirmed. The germline V gene encodes CDR1 GTSNPN and CDR2 SVGIG (reference sequence). The CDR3 sequence is 15 residues long. CDR3 in amino acids: CAWSPGAGSTGELFF.